The clone carrying this T cell receptor beta chain was found a few times. Antigen: not known. Semi-nested PCR with Nested Universal Primer A followed constant-region reverse priming of full-length variable regions. TCRdb reprocessed the 5' RACE reads via MiXCR and lists one record per CDR3 protein. The data hold roughly 38,000 distinct CDR3 sequences, with approximately 20% observed a single time. CDR3 length equals 14 residues. Germline CDR1 SGHRS, CDR2 YFSETQ. Trimming shortened V by 0 bases and J by 2 bases, and 7 bases separated the two germline ends. Overall study results and limits: The larger-cohort validation was restricted to a single TCR beta V-J rearrangement rather than whole repertoires.

Naive CD4+ T cells were purified with Tregs depleted by CD25. The TCR sequence derives from a female donor with breast cancer. The chain couples TRBV5-1 to TRBJ2-3; D call uncertain. The sample consisted of naive CD4+ T cells sorted from a lymph node. Specified subset: naive CD4+ T cells, CD4+CD45RA+CD25-. CDR3 region: CASSLARYTDTQYF. CDR3 nucleotide sequence: TGCGCCAGCAGCTTGGCTAGGTACACAGATACGCAGTATTTT.